Following are 23 T cell receptor beta chains from one sample sequenced in a study of T cell responses to AZD1222 COVID-19 vaccine. TCRdb's table, derived via immunoSEQ multiplex PCR, lists solely in-frame clones and lacks some. This sample has roughly 200,000 clones, with approximately 93% found just once. Sequencing was performed on peripheral blood, taken 28 days after the second AZD1222 dose. These receptors originate from an adult who received the AZD1222 COVID-19 vaccine.

The chain couples TRBV6-5 to TRBJ1-1, with 7 bases lining up with TRBD1. CDR1 is MNHEY, CDR2 SVGAGI, per germline. With V trimmed by 7 bases and J by 1 base, 9 bases remained unmatched. The CDR3 sequence is 15 residues long. The CDR3 nucleotides are TGTGCCAGCATCAGACAGGGCTTGGCGAACACTGAAGCTTTCTTT. Translating gives CASIRQGLANTEAFF.

The rearrangement links TRBV7-9 to TRBJ2-1; D not certain. CDR3 length: 16 amino acids. The V and J ends lost 4 bases and 5 bases respectively, with 18 bases between them. Germline lookup yields CDR1 SEHNR and CDR2 FQNEAQ (reference sequence). CDR3 sequence (DNA): TGTGCCAGCAGCTCAACCACGGAGAGCCCCAACAATGAGCAGTTCTTC. This gives the protein CASSSTTESPNNEQFF.

This CDR3 reads CASSLLTTDTQYF. CDR3 DNA sequence: TGTGCCAGCAGCTTACTTACAACAGATACGCAGTATTTT. This rearrangement joins TRBV5-5 to TRBJ2-3; no definite D call. CDR1 is SGHKS, CDR2 YYEKEE, per germline (reference sequence). This CDR3 spans 13 amino acids. The V end lost 2 bases, the J end lost 3 bases, and 7 bases lay between the germline ends.

The chain carries TRBV18 and TRBJ2-7; maybe TRBD1 (5 bases). The CDR3 loop spans 16 amino acids. Trimming took 0 bases from V and 1 from J, leaving 13 bases between them. Germline CDR1 is KGHSH and CDR2 is LQKENI. CDR3 DNA: TGTGCCAGCTCACCACCGACACCAGGGCGGTCCTACGAGCAGTACTTC. Translation gives CASSPPTPGRSYEQYF.

This clone was detected once. J is TRBJ2-1 and V is TRBV9; a weak D match, TRBD1 (6 bases). The CDR3 totals 15 residues. V was cut by 3 bases and J by 3 bases, with 13 bases left in between. Germline V lookup: CDR1 SGDLS, CDR2 YYNGEE. CDR3 in DNA: TGTGCCAGCAGCGCCCGACAGGATAACTACAATGAGCAGTTCTTC. Its protein is CASSARQDNYNEQFF.

The V and J genes are TRBV30 and TRBJ2-7; tentative D call: TRBD1 (6 bases). The length of the CDR3 is 12 residues. Trimming stripped 6 bases from V and 2 bases from J, with 11 bases between. Germline values: CDR1 GTSNPN, CDR2 SVGIG (reference sequence). In DNA, the CDR3 is TGTGCCTGCAGGGGCAGTACCTACGAGCAGTACTTC. It codes for CACRGSTYEQYF.

The genes are TRBV7-2 and TRBJ1-5; possibly TRBD1 for D (5 bases). Germline values: CDR1 SGHTA, CDR2 FQGNSA. The CDR3 spans 13 residues. V was shortened by 6 bases and J by 7 bases, with 13 bases between the two germline ends. CDR3 region: CASRGEGRQPQHF. DNA of the CDR3: TGTGCCAGCAGGGGCGAGGGACGGCAGCCCCAGCATTTT.

V usage is TRBV3-1 (or the pseudogene TRBV3-2) and J usage is TRBJ2-4; D may be TRBD1 or TRBD2 (7 bases each). The CDR3 is 17 residues long. Germline CDR1 reads LGHDT; CDR2 reads YNNKEL (reference sequence). Between the trimmed V and J ends, which lost 2 bases and 1 base, there was a span of 15 bases. The CDR3 DNA is TGTGCCAGCAGCCAACAGGGGGGGGGAACGGCCAAAAACATTCAGTACTTC. Amino acids: CASSQQGGGTAKNIQYF.

V is TRBV28 and J is TRBJ1-6, with 10 bases identical to TRBD1. CDR1 MDHEN and CDR2 SYDVKM come from the germline V gene. This CDR3 comprises 15 residues. V gave up 3 bases and J gave up 7 bases; unmatched junction bases: 3. The CDR3 loop is CASSFRGQGNSPLHF. CDR3 nucleotide sequence: TGTGCCAGCAGTTTCAGGGGACAGGGGAATTCACCCCTCCACTTT.

The sample holds one count of this clone. V gene TRBV28 combines with J gene TRBJ2-4; no definite D call. This CDR3 is built from 13 residues. CDR1 and CDR2 (germline): MDHEN, SYDVKM. Deletions cut 5 bases from V and 7 bases from J, with 12 bases between. This chain's CDR3 is CASSDTRANIQYF. The DNA for the CDR3 is TGTGCCAGCAGTGATACCCGTGCCAACATTCAGTACTTC. The full variable domain, rest sourced from reference TRBV28 and TRBJ2-4, is DVKVTQSSRYLVKRTGEKVFLECVQDMDHENMFWYRQDPGLGLRLIYFSYDVKMKEKGDIPEGYSVSREKKERFSLILESASTNQTSMYLCASSDTRANIQYFGAGTRLSVL.

V and J are TRBV7-8 and TRBJ1-2; possibly TRBD1 for D (6 bases). V lost 1 base and J 6 bases, leaving 9 bases between the germline ends. The germline gives CDR1 SGHVS, CDR2 FQNEAQ. This CDR3 is 13 amino acids long. CDR3 nucleotides: TGTGCCAGCAGCTTAGGGCGGACAGATGGCTACACCTTC. Residues: CASSLGRTDGYTF. The whole variable domain, remainder taken from reference TRBV7-8 and TRBJ1-2, is GAGVSQSPRYKVAKRGQDVALRCDPISGHVSLFWYQQALGQGPEFLTYFQNEAQLDKSGLPSDRFFAERPEGSVSTLKIQRTQQEDSAVYLCASSLGRTDGYTFGSGTRLTVV.

The chain carries TRBV28 and TRBJ2-6, with 7 bases matching TRBD2. The CDR3 loop spans 16 amino acids. The germline gives CDR1 MDHEN, CDR2 SYDVKM. V gave up 6 bases and J gave up 0 bases; unmatched junction bases: 5. As DNA, the CDR3 is TGTGCCAGCAGAGGGAGGGACTCCTCTGGGGCCAACGTCCTGACTTTC. Encoded protein: CASRGRDSSGANVLTF.

The V call is TRBV4-1, the J call TRBJ2-1; D not certain. Trimming removed 4 bases at V and 6 bases at J, with 4 bases between. Germline V gene lookup returns CDR1 MGHRA and CDR2 YSYEKL. This CDR3 is built from 11 residues. CDR3 bases: TGCGCCAGCAGCCCGGGCAATGAGCAGTTCTTC. This gives the protein CASSPGNEQFF.

V usage is TRBV6-6 and J usage is TRBJ2-5; D gene ambiguous. The CDR3 contains 10 residues. Trimming stripped 10 bases from V and 4 bases from J, with 7 bases between. CDR1 and CDR2 (germline): MNHNY, SVGAGI (reference sequence). The CDR3 region has the DNA TGTGCCACGCGGCGAGAGACCCAGTACTTC. It yields the protein CATRRETQYF.

This chain links TRBV2 with TRBJ1-5; the D is unclear. Germline-derived CDR1 and CDR2 are SNHLY and FYNNEI. Trimming pared 5 bases from V and 2 bases from J, leaving 7 bases between. This CDR3 contains 13 residues. The CDR3 reads CASSLQRNQPQHF. CDR3 sequence (DNA): TGTGCCAGCAGTCTACAGCGCAATCAGCCCCAGCATTTT. Full variable domain (outside the CDR3, taken from reference TRBV2 and TRBJ1-5): EPEVTQTPSHQVTQMGQEVILRCVPISNHLYFYWYRQILGQKVEFLVSFYNNEISEKSEIFDDQFSVERPDGSNFTLKIRSTKLEDSAMYFCASSLQRNQPQHFGDGTRLSIL.

This chain links TRBV6-1 with TRBJ2-7, with a possible D match to TRBD1 (6 bases). Germline CDR1 and CDR2: MNHNS and SASEGT. V was cut by 5 bases and J by 5 bases, with 16 bases left in between. The CDR3 has 14 residues. DNA of the CDR3: TGTGCCAGCAGTTATCAACAGGGTACCCACGAGCAGTACTTC. Encoded protein: CASSYQQGTHEQYF.

In its sample, this clone was seen once. V usage is TRBV4-2 and J usage is TRBJ2-1; D possibly uses TRBD1 or TRBD2 (5 bases each). The CDR3 length is 13 residues. From germline, CDR1 is LGHNA and CDR2 YNFKEQ. V lost 3 bases, J lost 7 bases, and 10 bases lay in between. The CDR3 DNA reads as TGTGCCAGCAGCCAGGGACCCGGAAATGAGCAGTTCTTC. The encoded protein is CASSQGPGNEQFF.

J is TRBJ2-1 and V is TRBV24-1; D tentatively fits TRBD1 or TRBD2 (5 bases each). Trimming took off 9 bases at V and 3 bases at J, with 11 bases between the two ends. The CDR3 contains 13 residues. In germline, CDR1 is KGHDR, CDR2 SFDVKD. CDR3 region: CATGGGNYNEQFF. CDR3 bases: TGTGCCACCGGGGGTGGGAACTACAATGAGCAGTTCTTC.

V and J are TRBV6-6 and TRBJ1-2; D remains unclear. There are 11 residues in the CDR3. Trimming stripped 4 bases from V and 8 bases from J, with 8 bases between. Germline-derived CDR1 and CDR2 are MNHNY and SVGAGI (reference sequence). In DNA, the CDR3 is TGTGCCAGCAGTTTTTTGAAAGGCTACACCTTC. It translates to CASSFLKGYTF.

The chain links TRBV3-1 (or the pseudogene TRBV3-2) to TRBJ1-2; D is unresolved. The CDR3 length is 14 residues. Germline assignment: CDR1 LGHDT and CDR2 YNNKEL (reference sequence). Trimming removed 2 bases at V and 6 bases at J, with 13 bases between. The CDR3: CASSQLDRWNGYTF. The CDR3 region has the DNA TGTGCCAGCAGCCAACTGGACCGGTGGAATGGCTACACCTTC.

This chain joins TRBV27 and TRBJ2-1; 8 bases map to TRBD1. Germline trimming cut 6 bases from V and 8 bases from J; bases unmatched to any gene: 12. Germline V CDR1 and CDR2: MNHEY, SMNVEV (reference sequence). The CDR3 runs to 15 residues. CDR3 amino acids: CASRAGQATIYEQFF. The CDR3 coding sequence is TGTGCCAGCAGGGCGGGACAGGCCACGATTTATGAGCAGTTCTTC.

The V gene is TRBV7-3, the J gene TRBJ2-2, with D perhaps matching TRBD1 or TRBD2 (5 bases each). Germline CDR1 SGHTA, CDR2 FQGTGA. The length of the CDR3 is 16 residues. V lost 4 bases to trimming and J lost 2 bases, with 14 bases between them. This chain's CDR3 is CASSYVLGTNTGELFF. CDR3 bases: TGTGCCAGCAGCTACGTGCTCGGGACCAACACCGGGGAGCTGTTTTTT.

CDR3 amino acids: CASPDRAGNTIYF. CDR3 in DNA: TGTGCCAGCCCGGACAGGGCGGGAAACACCATATATTTT. The rearrangement joins TRBV19 to TRBJ1-3; TRBD1 matches at 8 bases. From germline, CDR1 is LNHDA and CDR2 SQIVND (reference sequence). Trimming removed 9 bases from V and 4 bases from J; junction bases left unmatched: 5. This CDR3 is 13 amino acids long.